The count of the clone carrying this T cell receptor (beta chain) is one. The target antigen is unknown. Germline V gene sequence: CDR1 LNHDA, CDR2 SQIVND (reference sequence). The CDR3 runs 14 residues. V shed 4 bases and J 7 bases; nucleotides not matched to a gene: 6. This specimen belongs to a study of blood T cells in healthy people across ages. General study findings and limits: Without sorted subsets, naive and antigen-experienced compartments could not be conclusively compared. TCR beta diversity per million T cells fell roughly linearly with age.

A sample-barcoded 5' primer and a J-beta primer mix were used in a second PCR of roughly 6 to 11 cycles. In TCRdb, the 5' RACE reads were re-called with MiXCR into one record per CDR3 protein. Of over 950,000 distinct CDR3 sequences listed, roughly 50% are singletons. This TCR was sampled from a woman aged 55-70 years in good health. Material for sequencing was blood. This sequence joins TRBV19 and TRBJ2-1, with 8 bases aligning to TRBD1. The CDR3 is CASSRNQGANEQFF. CDR3 in DNA: TGTGCCAGTAGTAGAAATCAGGGGGCGAATGAGCAGTTCTTC.